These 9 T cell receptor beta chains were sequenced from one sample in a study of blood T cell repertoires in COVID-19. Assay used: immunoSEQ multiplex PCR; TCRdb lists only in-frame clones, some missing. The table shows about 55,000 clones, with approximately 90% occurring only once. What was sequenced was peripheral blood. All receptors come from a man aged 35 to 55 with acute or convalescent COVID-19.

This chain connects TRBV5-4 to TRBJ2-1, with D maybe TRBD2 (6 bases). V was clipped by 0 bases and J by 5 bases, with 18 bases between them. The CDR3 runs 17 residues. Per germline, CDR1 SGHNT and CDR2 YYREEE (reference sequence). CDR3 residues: CASSLGVGGPSNNEQFF. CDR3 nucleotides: TGTGCCAGCAGCTTGGGGGTCGGAGGGCCCTCGAACAATGAGCAGTTCTTC.

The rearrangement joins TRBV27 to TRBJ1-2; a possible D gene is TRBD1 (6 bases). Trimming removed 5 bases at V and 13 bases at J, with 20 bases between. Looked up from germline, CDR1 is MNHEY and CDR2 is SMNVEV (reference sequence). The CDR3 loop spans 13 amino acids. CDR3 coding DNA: TGTGCCAGCAGTCTCCTCGGTGAGGGGGAGGGCACCTTC. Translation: CASSLLGEGEGTF.

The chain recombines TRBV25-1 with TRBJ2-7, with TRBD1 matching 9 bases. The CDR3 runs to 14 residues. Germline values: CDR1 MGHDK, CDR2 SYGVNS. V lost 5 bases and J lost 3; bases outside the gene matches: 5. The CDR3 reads CASSLPGQGYEQYF. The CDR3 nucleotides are TGTGCCAGCAGTCTACCGGGACAGGGCTACGAGCAGTACTTC.

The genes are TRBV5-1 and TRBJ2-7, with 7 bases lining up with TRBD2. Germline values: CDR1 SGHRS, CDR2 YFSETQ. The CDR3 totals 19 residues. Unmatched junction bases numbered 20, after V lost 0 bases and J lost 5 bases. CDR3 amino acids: CASSLEGRGVFRVGNEQYF. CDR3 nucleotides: TGCGCCAGCAGCTTGGAAGGGAGGGGCGTGTTCCGGGTCGGCAACGAGCAGTACTTC.

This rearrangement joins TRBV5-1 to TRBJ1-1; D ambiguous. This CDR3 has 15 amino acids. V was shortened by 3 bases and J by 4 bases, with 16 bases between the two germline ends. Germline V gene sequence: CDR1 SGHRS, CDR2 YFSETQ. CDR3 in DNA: TGCGCCAGCAGCTCCACCGGAGGGTCGGGCACTGAAGCTTTCTTT. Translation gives CASSSTGGSGTEAFF.

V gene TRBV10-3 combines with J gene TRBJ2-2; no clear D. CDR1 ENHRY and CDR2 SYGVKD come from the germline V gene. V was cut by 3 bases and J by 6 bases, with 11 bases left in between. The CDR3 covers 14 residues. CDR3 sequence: CAISDVDQAGELFF. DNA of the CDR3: TGTGCCATCAGTGATGTGGATCAGGCCGGGGAGCTGTTTTTT.

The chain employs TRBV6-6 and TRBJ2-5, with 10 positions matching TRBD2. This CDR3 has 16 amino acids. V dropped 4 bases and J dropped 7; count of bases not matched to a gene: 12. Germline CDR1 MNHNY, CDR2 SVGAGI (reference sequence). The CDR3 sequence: CASSSSQRGGRRTQYF. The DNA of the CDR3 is TGTGCCAGCAGTTCTTCACAGCGGGGGGGTCGTCGGACCCAGTACTTC.

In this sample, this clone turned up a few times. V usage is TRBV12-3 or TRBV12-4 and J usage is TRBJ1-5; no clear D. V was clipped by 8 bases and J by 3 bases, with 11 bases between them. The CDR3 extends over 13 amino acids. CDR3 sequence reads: CASRLGANQPQHF. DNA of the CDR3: TGTGCCAGCCGCCTCGGAGCCAATCAGCCCCAGCATTTT.

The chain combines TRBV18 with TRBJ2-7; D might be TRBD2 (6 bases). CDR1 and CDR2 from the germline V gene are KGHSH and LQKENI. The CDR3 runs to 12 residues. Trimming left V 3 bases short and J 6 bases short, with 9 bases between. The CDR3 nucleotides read TGTGCCAGCTCACCGGCGGGAACCGAGCAGTACTTC. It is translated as CASSPAGTEQYF.